This is a list of T cell receptor beta chains from one sample in a study of CD8+ T cells in alopecia areata. Data came from immunoSEQ multiplex PCR; TCRdb stores just in-frame clones and leaves some out. The sample has approximately 120,000 clones; around 63% are singletons. The sample in question was CD4+ T cells sorted from blood, obtained at week 4, from a patient treated with tofacitinib. These receptors all stem from a human donor with alopecia areata. Both conserved end residues are part of each CDR3. The D gene is left open where the match is weak. Some rows mark clone size as missing; the rest say once, few, many or name a class of expanded clone.

d_call clone_size j_call v_call cdr3_aa cdr3_nt
TRBD1 NA TRBJ1-4 TRBV10-3 CAISFGTGDNEKLFF TGTGCCATCAGTTTCGGGACAGGGGATAATGAAAAACTGTTTTTT
NA NA TRBJ2-1 TRBV14 CASSQAGLQGYEQFF TGTGCCAGCAGCCAAGCCGGGCTACAGGGATATGAGCAGTTCTTC
NA NA TRBJ1-2 TRBV4-1 CASSQGEGRANYGYTF TGCGCCAGCAGCCAAGGGGAGGGGCGAGCTAACTATGGCTACACCTTC
TRBD1 NA TRBJ1-2 TRBV30 CAWSADDRAFSGYTF TGTGCCTGGAGTGCCGATGACAGGGCATTTTCCGGCTACACCTTC
NA NA TRBJ1-2 TRBV4-3 CASSQDGDGYGYTF TGCGCCAGCAGCCAAGATGGGGACGGGTATGGCTACACCTTC
TRBD1 NA TRBJ1-2 TRBV7-2 CASSPRRTGTDGYTF TGTGCCAGCAGCCCACGTCGGACAGGGACCGATGGCTACACCTTC
NA few TRBJ1-1 TRBV5-4 CASSPRMNTEAFF TGTGCCAGCTCTCCGAGGATGAACACTGAAGCTTTCTTT
NA NA TRBJ1-2 TRBV30 CAWSVARGSNYGYTF TGTGCCTGGAGTGTGGCGAGGGGAAGTAACTATGGCTACACCTTC
NA NA TRBJ1-1 TRBV30 CAWSGRTTEAFF TGTGCCTGGTCGGGGAGGACTACTGAAGCTTTCTTT
TRBD1 few TRBJ1-5 TRBV28 CASRLQGVGGQPQHF TGTGCCAGCAGATTACAGGGGGTTGGTGGTCAGCCCCAGCATTTT
NA NA TRBJ1-4 TRBV27 CASSPRRREKLFF TGTGCCAGCAGTCCGCGGAGACGAGAAAAACTGTTTTTT
TRBD2 NA TRBJ2-5 TRBV30 CAWSRTSWFRRETQYF TGTGCCTGGAGCCGGACTAGTTGGTTTCGTCGGGAGACCCAGTACTTC
NA NA TRBJ2-5 TRBV6-6 CASSYRETQYF TGTGCCAGCAGTTACCGAGAGACCCAGTACTTC
TRBD2 NA TRBJ2-1 TRBV5-1 CASSKVLAGSGNEQFF TGCGCCAGCAGCAAAGTACTAGCGGGATCGGGCAATGAGCAGTTCTTC
NA NA TRBJ2-5 TRBV9 CASSVKTGAGTQYF TGTGCCAGCAGCGTAAAAACTGGGGCCGGGACCCAGTACTTC
TRBD1 NA TRBJ2-7 TRBV7-2 CASSPQGGQGSYEQYF TGTGCCAGCAGCCCCCAGGGGGGACAGGGGTCCTACGAGCAGTACTTC
NA NA TRBJ2-5 TRBV15 CATSRDRETQYF TGTGCCACCAGCAGAGATCGAGAGACCCAGTACTTC
NA few TRBJ2-3 TRBV6-6 CASSSAGTMWTQYF TGTGCCAGCAGTTCCGCCGGGACCATGTGGACGCAGTATTTT
NA once TRBJ2-2 TRBV30 CAWRWGDTGELFF TGTGCCTGGAGATGGGGAGACACCGGGGAGCTGTTTTTT
NA few TRBJ2-3 TRBV6-6 CASSYSSGPDTQYF TGTGCCAGCAGTTACTCGTCGGGGCCGGATACGCAGTATTTT
NA NA TRBJ2-5 TRBV7-6 CASSLIGTQETQYF TGTGCCAGCAGCTTAATCGGCACTCAAGAGACCCAGTACTTC
NA NA TRBJ2-7 TRBV29-1 CSVAVGAALVQYF TGCAGCGTGGCAGTCGGCGCCGCCCTAGTGCAGTACTTC
NA few TRBJ2-3 TRBV29-1 CSAQTSGGTDTQYF TGCAGCGCCCAAACTTCGGGCGGTACAGATACGCAGTATTTT
TRBD1 NA TRBJ1-2 TRBV6-5 CASSSPGQGGLYGYTF TGTGCCAGCAGTTCTCCGGGACAGGGTGGCCTCTATGGCTACACCTTC